Presented here are 13 T cell receptor beta chains from one specimen sequenced in a study of blood T cell repertoires in COVID-19. Libraries were prepared by immunoSEQ multiplex PCR; TCRdb keeps only in-frame clonotypes and omits some of them. The repertoire holds approximately 190,000 clones, with around 90% as singletons. Source material: peripheral blood. These TCRs come from a man between 50 and 59 years old with acute or convalescent COVID-19.

The rearrangement joins TRBV6-6 to TRBJ1-1, with D possibly TRBD1 on 5 matching bases. The length of the CDR3 is 15 residues. The ends were cut back, 1 base at V and 5 bases at J, with 14 bases in the middle. Germline CDR1 MNHNY, CDR2 SVGAGI (reference sequence). The CDR3 DNA follows: TGTGCCAGCAGTTACTGGTCAGGGCGGGGAACTGAAGCTTTCTTT. This translates into CASSYWSGRGTEAFF.

This sequence joins TRBV28 and TRBJ1-6, with D possibly TRBD1 on 6 matching bases. V lost 4 bases, J lost 6 bases, and 25 bases lay in between. This CDR3 is 19 amino acids long. From germline, CDR1 is MDHEN and CDR2 SYDVKM. Here the CDR3 DNA reads TGTGCCAGCAGTTCCCCCAGGGGATCGGGATATTTGAGTAATTCACCCCTCCACTTT. Its protein is CASSSPRGSGYLSNSPLHF.

The chain recombines TRBV28 with TRBJ2-1; D gene uncertain. The CDR3 covers 16 residues. Germline V gene data show CDR1 as MDHEN and CDR2 as SYDVKM. Trimming pared 6 bases from V and 1 base from J, leaving 16 bases between. The CDR3 sequence is CASSPYLVPSYNEQFF. DNA for the CDR3: TGTGCCAGCAGCCCCTATTTAGTACCGTCCTACAATGAGCAGTTCTTC.

V and J are TRBV5-6 and TRBJ2-3; D remains unclear. This CDR3 has 15 amino acids. Germline CDR1 and CDR2: SGHDT and YYEEEE. V lost 1 base to trimming and J lost 0 bases, with 9 bases between them. The chain's CDR3 is CASSLIGLSTDTQYF. The CDR3 DNA follows: TGTGCCAGCAGCTTGATTGGGCTTAGCACAGATACGCAGTATTTT.

The V and J genes are TRBV11-3 and TRBJ2-2, with TRBD1 identical over 8 bases. The CDR3 extends over 14 amino acids. J gave up 6 bases and V 2 bases, and 2 bases lay outside the gene matches. The germline CDR1 and CDR2 sequences are SGHNT and YENEEA. Here the CDR3 reads CASSLTGGAGELFF. CDR3 nucleotides: TGTGCCAGCAGCTTAACAGGGGGAGCCGGGGAGCTGTTTTTT.

The rearrangement uses TRBV6-5 and TRBJ1-2, with no clear D. Germline-derived CDR1 and CDR2 are MNHEY and SVGAGI. V gave up 8 bases and J gave up 8 bases, with 21 bases separating them. The CDR3 runs to 14 residues. The CDR3 loop reads CASVAERGFGGYTF. The CDR3 DNA follows: TGTGCCAGCGTCGCCGAACGGGGATTCGGGGGCTACACCTTC.

The rearrangement links TRBV28 to TRBJ1-1; the D gene is possibly TRBD1 (5 bases). The V end lost 5 bases, the J end lost 1 base, and 11 bases lay between the germline ends. CDR3 length equals 14 residues. Germline V CDR1 and CDR2: MDHEN, SYDVKM. For the CDR3, the DNA is TGTGCCAGCAGTATGAACAGGAGGAACACTGAAGCTTTCTTT. Its translation: CASSMNRRNTEAFF.

The J gene is TRBJ1-5, the V gene TRBV4-2, with D uncertain. This CDR3 has 15 residues. Germline-derived CDR1 and CDR2 are LGHNA and YNFKEQ. Trimming shortened V by 4 bases and J by 2 bases, and 12 bases separated the two germline ends. The CDR3 region is CASSPHETGNQPQHF. The DNA for the CDR3 is TGTGCCAGCAGCCCCCACGAAACGGGCAATCAGCCCCAGCATTTT.

A few counts support this clone. The chain carries TRBV10-3 and TRBJ1-2, with D tentatively TRBD1 (5 bases). The CDR3 consists of 15 residues. CDR1 is ENHRY, CDR2 SYGVKD, per germline. Trimming took 3 bases from V and 6 from J, leaving 17 bases between them. CDR3 residues: CAISDWGQSPNGYTF. CDR3 coding DNA: TGTGCCATCAGTGATTGGGGCCAGTCCCCTAATGGCTACACCTTC.

The rearrangement links TRBV28 to TRBJ2-1, with D maybe TRBD2 (7 bases). The CDR3 covers 15 residues. V lost 6 bases, J lost 0 bases, and 12 bases lay in between. The germline V gene has CDR1 MDHEN and CDR2 SYDVKM. The CDR3 is CASSLADSSYNEQFF. The CDR3 nucleotides are TGTGCCAGCAGCCTAGCGGACAGCTCCTACAATGAGCAGTTCTTC. Filled out from reference TRBV28 and TRBJ2-1, the complete variable domain reads DVKVTQSSRYLVKRTGEKVFLECVQDMDHENMFWYRQDPGLGLRLIYFSYDVKMKEKGDIPEGYSVSREKKERFSLILESASTNQTSMYLCASSLADSSYNEQFFGPGTRLTVL.

The chain employs TRBV2 and TRBJ2-5, with D perhaps TRBD1 (6 bases). Germline V gene sequence: CDR1 SNHLY, CDR2 FYNNEI. V was shortened by 8 bases and J by 7 bases, with 20 bases between the two germline ends. The length of the CDR3 is 14 residues. In DNA, the CDR3 is TGTGCCAGCCAGCAGGGGAGCAGAAGTGGGACCCAGTACTTC. Protein product: CASQQGSRSGTQYF.

The chain has TRBV7-2 and TRBJ1-1; no clear D gene. V was cut by 4 bases and J by 10 bases, with 16 bases left in between. The CDR3 covers 13 residues. Germline CDR1 SGHTA, CDR2 FQGNSA. The chain's CDR3 is CASSSNPRVRAFF. The CDR3 nucleotides are TGTGCCAGCAGCTCGAATCCCCGGGTAAGAGCTTTCTTT.

The rearrangement uses TRBV11-3 and TRBJ2-1; TRBD1 matches 10 bases. Germline CDR1 SGHNT, CDR2 YENEEA. The CDR3 contains 15 residues. With 8 bases clipped from V and 4 bases from J, the junction kept 8 bases outside the gene matches. The CDR3 loop is CASQAPGQGYNEQFF. In nucleotides, the CDR3 is TGTGCCAGCCAGGCACCGGGACAGGGGTACAATGAGCAGTTCTTC.